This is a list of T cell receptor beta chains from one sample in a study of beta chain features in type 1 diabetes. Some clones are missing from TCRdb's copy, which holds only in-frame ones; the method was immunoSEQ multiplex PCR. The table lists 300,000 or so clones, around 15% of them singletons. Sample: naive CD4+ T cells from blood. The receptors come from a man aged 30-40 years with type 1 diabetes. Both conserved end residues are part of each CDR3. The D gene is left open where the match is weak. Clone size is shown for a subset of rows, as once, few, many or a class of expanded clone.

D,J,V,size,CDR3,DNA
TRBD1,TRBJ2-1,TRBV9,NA,CASSVDRTGEPYNEQFF,TGTGCCAGCAGCGTAGATCGGACAGGGGAGCCCTACAATGAGCAGTTCTTC
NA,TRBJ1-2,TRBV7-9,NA,CASSPKAGGYTF,TGTGCCAGCAGTCCCAAAGCGGGCGGCTACACCTTC
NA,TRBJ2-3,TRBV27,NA,CASSSYASTDTQYF,TGTGCCAGCAGTTCCTACGCTAGCACAGATACGCAGTATTTT
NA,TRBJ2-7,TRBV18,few,CASSPLESGYEQYF,TGTGCCAGCTCACCACTAGAGTCAGGCTACGAGCAGTACTTC
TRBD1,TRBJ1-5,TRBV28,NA,CASSLFRGQGNQPQHF,TGTGCCAGCAGTTTATTTAGGGGGCAGGGCAATCAGCCCCAGCATTTT
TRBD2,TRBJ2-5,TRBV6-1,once,CASRRLAGEETQYF,TGTGCCAGCAGACGGCTAGCGGGAGAAGAGACCCAGTACTTC
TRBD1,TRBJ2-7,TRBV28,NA,CASSQGQEGTYEQYF,TGTGCCAGCAGCCAGGGACAGGAAGGTACCTACGAGCAGTACTTC
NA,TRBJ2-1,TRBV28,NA,CASSFGGSSYNEQFF,TGTGCCAGCAGTTTTGGGGGGAGCTCCTACAATGAGCAGTTCTTC
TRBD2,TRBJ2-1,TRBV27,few,CASSLYPRLAGVVNEQFF,TGTGCCAGCAGTTTATATCCCCGACTAGCGGGAGTCGTAAATGAGCAGTTCTTC
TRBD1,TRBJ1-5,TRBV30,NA,CAWSPRGQCIQPQHF,TGTGCCTGGAGTCCTAGGGGGCAGTGCATTCAGCCCCAGCATTTT
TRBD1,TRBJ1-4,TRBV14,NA,CASSPRTGNEKLFF,TGTGCCAGCAGCCCTCGGACAGGGAATGAAAAACTGTTTTTT
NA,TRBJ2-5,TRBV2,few,CASRYRQDGETQYF,TGTGCCAGCAGGTACCGACAGGATGGGGAGACCCAGTACTTC
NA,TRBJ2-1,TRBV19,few,CASSISLPSNEQFF,TGTGCCAGTAGTATATCACTTCCGTCGAATGAGCAGTTCTTC
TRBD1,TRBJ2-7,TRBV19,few,CATKRHTGQGYTEQYF,TGTGCCACCAAACGTCATACGGGACAGGGATACACCGAGCAGTACTTC
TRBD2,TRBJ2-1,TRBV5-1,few,CASSREPAGVGYNEQFF,TGCGCCAGCAGCCGTGAACCAGCGGGAGTAGGTTATAATGAGCAGTTCTTC
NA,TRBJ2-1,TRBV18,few,CASSPNRDEQFF,TGTGCCAGCTCACCTAACAGGGATGAGCAGTTCTTC
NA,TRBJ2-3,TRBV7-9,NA,CASSFITDTQYF,TGTGCCAGCAGCTTCATCACAGATACGCAGTATTTT
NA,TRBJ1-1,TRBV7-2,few,CASSFRERKTEAFF,TGTGCCAGCAGCTTTCGCGAGAGGAAGACTGAAGCTTTCTTT
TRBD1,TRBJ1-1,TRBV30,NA,CACYDRGRTTEAFF,TGTGCCTGTTACGACAGGGGGAGGACCACTGAAGCTTTCTTT
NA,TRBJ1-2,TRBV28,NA,CASNPVSQGNYGYTF,TGTGCCAGCAATCCCGTTTCGCAGGGAAACTATGGCTACACCTTC
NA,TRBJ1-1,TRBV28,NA,CASSYQGNTEAFF,TGTGCCAGCAGTTATCAGGGAAACACTGAAGCTTTCTTT
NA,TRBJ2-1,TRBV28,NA,CASSLASGVIEQFF,TGTGCCAGCAGTCTCGCCAGCGGTGTGATTGAGCAGTTCTTC
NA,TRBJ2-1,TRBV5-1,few,CASSWGGFDEQFF,TGCGCCAGCAGCTGGGGGGGCTTCGATGAGCAGTTCTTC
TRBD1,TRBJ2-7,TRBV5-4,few,CASSDGTVPYEQYF,TGTGCCAGCAGCGACGGGACAGTACCCTACGAGCAGTACTTC
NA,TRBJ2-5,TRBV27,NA,CASSYGLYQETQYF,TGTGCCAGCAGTTATGGGCTGTACCAAGAGACCCAGTACTTC
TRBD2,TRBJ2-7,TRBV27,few,CASRAGLAGAYEQYF,TGTGCCAGCAGGGCGGGCCTAGCGGGCGCCTACGAGCAGTACTTC
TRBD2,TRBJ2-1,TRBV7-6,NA,CASSLGGLADPRMGNNEQFF,TGTGCCAGCAGCTTAGGAGGACTAGCGGATCCAAGGATGGGCAACAATGAGCAGTTCTTC
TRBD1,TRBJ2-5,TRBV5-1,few,CASSPRGRETQYF,TGCGCCAGCAGCCCCAGGGGGCGAGAGACCCAGTACTTC
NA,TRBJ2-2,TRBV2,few,CASSTGANTGELFF,TGTGCCAGCAGTACAGGAGCGAACACCGGGGAGCTGTTTTTT
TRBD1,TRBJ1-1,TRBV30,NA,CAWSNHRGYSMNTEAFF,TGTGCCTGGAGTAACCACAGGGGTTATTCCATGAACACTGAAGCTTTCTTT
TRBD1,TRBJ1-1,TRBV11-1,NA,CASRPGTGLTEAFF,TGTGCCAGCAGACCCGGGACAGGGCTCACTGAAGCTTTCTTT
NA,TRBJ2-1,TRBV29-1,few,CSVEGRGDLNEQFF,TGCAGCGTTGAAGGGCGGGGAGACTTAAATGAGCAGTTCTTC
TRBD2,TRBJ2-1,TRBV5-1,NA,CASSLPVAGVANEQFF,TGCGCCAGCAGCTTACCGGTAGCGGGAGTTGCCAATGAGCAGTTCTTC
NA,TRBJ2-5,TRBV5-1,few,CASTSGTRQETQYF,TGCGCCAGCACCTCCGGGACACGACAAGAGACCCAGTACTTC
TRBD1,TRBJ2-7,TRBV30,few,CAWNSRQGAYEQYF,TGTGCCTGGAATTCCAGGCAGGGGGCTTACGAGCAGTACTTC
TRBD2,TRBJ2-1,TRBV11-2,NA,CASSLRAGGNEQFF,TGTGCCAGCAGCTTAAGGGCGGGAGGGAATGAGCAGTTCTTC
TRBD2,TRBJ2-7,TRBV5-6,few,CASSPGVVAGGPHEQYF,TGTGCCAGCAGCCCCGGAGTTGTAGCGGGAGGACCCCACGAGCAGTACTTC
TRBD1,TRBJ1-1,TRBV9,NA,CASSLQGDSEAFF,TGTGCCAGCAGCCTCCAGGGGGACAGCGAAGCTTTCTTT
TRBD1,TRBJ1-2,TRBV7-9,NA,CASSAWDRGYGYTF,TGTGCCAGCAGCGCCTGGGACAGGGGGTATGGCTACACCTTC
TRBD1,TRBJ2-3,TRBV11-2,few,CASSQTGTGGEGDTQYF,TGTGCCAGCAGCCAAACCGGGACAGGGGGCGAGGGGGATACGCAGTATTTT
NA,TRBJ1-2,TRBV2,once,CASSEADYGYTF,TGTGCCAGCAGTGAGGCAGATTATGGCTACACCTTC
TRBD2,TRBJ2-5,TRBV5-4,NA,CASNPEGGRAGETQYF,TGTGCCAGCAACCCGGAGGGCGGGAGGGCCGGGGAGACCCAGTACTTC
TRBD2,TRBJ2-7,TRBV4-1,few,CASSQDSGLAYEQYF,TGCGCCAGCAGCCAAGATTCGGGACTAGCCTACGAGCAGTACTTC
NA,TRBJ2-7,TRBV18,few,CASSPPQRVSYEQYF,TGTGCCAGCTCACCACCGCAGCGGGTCTCCTACGAGCAGTACTTC
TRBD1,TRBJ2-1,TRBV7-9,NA,CASSKGQGADNEQFF,TGTGCCAGCAGCAAGGGACAGGGGGCTGACAATGAGCAGTTCTTC
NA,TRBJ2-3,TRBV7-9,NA,CASSFPRGRTSTDTQYF,TGTGCCAGCAGCTTCCCCAGGGGACGGACTAGCACAGATACGCAGTATTTT
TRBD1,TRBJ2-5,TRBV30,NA,CAWSARGTGWGTQYF,TGTGCCTGGAGCGCTAGAGGGACAGGATGGGGGACCCAGTACTTC
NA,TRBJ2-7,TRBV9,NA,CASSVGLGSYEQYF,TGTGCCAGCAGCGTAGGACTGGGCTCCTACGAGCAGTACTTC
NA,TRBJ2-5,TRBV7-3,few,CASSPGQQETQYF,TGTGCCAGCAGCCCAGGACAGCAAGAGACCCAGTACTTC
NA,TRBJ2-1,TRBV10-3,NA,CAISESTGNYYNEQFF,TGTGCCATCAGTGAGTCGACCGGGAATTACTACAATGAGCAGTTCTTC
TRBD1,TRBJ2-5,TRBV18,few,CASSPGTAKETQYF,TGTGCCAGCTCACCCGGGACAGCGAAAGAGACCCAGTACTTC
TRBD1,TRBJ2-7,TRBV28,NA,CASSLSGTGVEQYF,TGTGCCAGCAGTTTGTCCGGGACAGGGGTCGAGCAGTACTTC